The rows below give T cell receptor beta chains drawn from one sample of a study of blood T cell repertoires in COVID-19. The repertoire was sequenced with immunoSEQ multiplex PCR; TCRdb's copy has only in-frame clones and lacks some. The sample contains approximately 120,000 clones, approximately 85% of which appear only once. Sample: peripheral blood. These TCRs come from a human donor in a cohort sampled during active COVID-19. Each CDR3 is given with its conserved first and last residue. The order of the fields is V gene, J gene, D gene, clone size, CDR3 DNA, CDR3 protein. The D gene is left open where the match is weak. Only some rows state a clone size, as once, few, many or a class for expanded clones.

V: TRBV6-5; J: TRBJ2-3; D: NA; size: NA; DNA: TGTGCCAGCAGTTATTCACGGAGGCCCTCCACAGATACGCAGTATTTT; CDR3: CASSYSRRPSTDTQYF
V: TRBV28; J: TRBJ2-2; D: TRBD2; size: NA; DNA: TGTGCCAGCAGTTCCCAGCGGGAGTACACCGGGGAGCTGTTTTTT; CDR3: CASSSQREYTGELFF
V: TRBV5-1; J: TRBJ1-3; D: NA; size: once; DNA: TGCGCCAGCAGCCTCCCGGACAGTTCTGGAAACACCATATATTTT; CDR3: CASSLPDSSGNTIYF
V: TRBV15; J: TRBJ1-1; D: TRBD1; size: once; DNA: TGTGCCACCAGTCAAACGGCTCGGACAGGGGGAAGAACTGAAGCTTTCTTT; CDR3: CATSQTARTGGRTEAFF
V: TRBV9; J: TRBJ1-5; D: TRBD1; size: NA; DNA: TGTGCCAGCAGCGTAGATGACAGGGGCGGGGGTCAGCCCCAGCATTTT; CDR3: CASSVDDRGGGQPQHF
V: TRBV3-1/TRBV3-2; J: TRBJ1-4; D: TRBD1; size: NA; DNA: TGTGCCAGCAGCCATCATCCGACAGGGGGGGAAAAACTGTTTTTT; CDR3: CASSHHPTGGEKLFF
V: TRBV6-6; J: TRBJ2-7; D: TRBD1; size: NA; DNA: TGTGCCAGCAACACGGGACAGGGGGTAAAAGAGCAGTACTTC; CDR3: CASNTGQGVKEQYF
V: TRBV18; J: TRBJ2-1; D: TRBD2; size: NA; DNA: TGTGCCAGCTCACCGGGGACTAGCGTCGAGCAGTTCTTC; CDR3: CASSPGTSVEQFF
V: TRBV28; J: TRBJ2-6; D: TRBD1; size: NA; DNA: TGTGCCAGCAGTTTCTCCGGGACAGGGACTGGGGCCAACGTCCTGACTTTC; CDR3: CASSFSGTGTGANVLTF
V: TRBV7-6; J: TRBJ2-3; D: NA; size: NA; DNA: TGTGCCAGCAGCTTTGCTAGCCGCACAGATACGCAGTATTTT; CDR3: CASSFASRTDTQYF